The T cell receptor beta chain under discussion was sequenced for a study of early T cells in non-severe SARS-CoV-2 infection. This clonotype was seen at least ten times. In germline, CDR1 is MRHNA, CDR2 SNTAGT. The ends were cut back, 5 bases at V and 2 bases at J, with 18 bases in the middle. The CDR3 runs to 16 residues. TCRdb reprocessed the 5' RACE reads via MiXCR and lists one record per CDR3 protein. The table has almost 85,000 distinct CDR3 sequences, roughly 12% seen once. Specimen: whole blood. The sequence was obtained from an adult who was a healthcare worker with PCR-confirmed SARS-CoV-2 infection or an uninfected control (not recorded which). V and J are TRBV6-4 and TRBJ1-1; a weak D match, TRBD1 (6 bases). Written as DNA, the CDR3 is TGTGCCAGCAGTAGGACAGCCCTCGAGTCCAACACTGAAGCTTTCTTT. Translating it yields CASSRTALESNTEAFF.